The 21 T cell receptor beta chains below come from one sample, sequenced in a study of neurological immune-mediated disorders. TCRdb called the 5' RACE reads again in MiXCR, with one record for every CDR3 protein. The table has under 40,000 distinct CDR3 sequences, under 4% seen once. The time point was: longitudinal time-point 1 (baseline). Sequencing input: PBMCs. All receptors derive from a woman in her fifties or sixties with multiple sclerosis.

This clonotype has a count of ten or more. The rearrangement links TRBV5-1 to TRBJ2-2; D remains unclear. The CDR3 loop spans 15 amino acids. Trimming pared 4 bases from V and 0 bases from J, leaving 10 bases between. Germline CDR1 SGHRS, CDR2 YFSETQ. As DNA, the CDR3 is TGCGCCAGCAGCGTCACGGACCCGAACACCGGGGAGCTGTTTTTT. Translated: CASSVTDPNTGELFF.

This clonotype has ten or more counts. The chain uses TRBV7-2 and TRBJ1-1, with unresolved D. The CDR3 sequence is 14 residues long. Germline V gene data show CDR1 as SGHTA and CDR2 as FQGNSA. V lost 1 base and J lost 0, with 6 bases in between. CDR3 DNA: TGTGCCAGCAGCTTAGGGTCGTTGAACACTGAAGCTTTCTTT. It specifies CASSLGSLNTEAFF.

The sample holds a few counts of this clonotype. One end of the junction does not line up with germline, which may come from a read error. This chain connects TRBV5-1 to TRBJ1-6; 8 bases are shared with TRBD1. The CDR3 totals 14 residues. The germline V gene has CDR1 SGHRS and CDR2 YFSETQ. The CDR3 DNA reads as TGCGCCAGCAGACCGGACAGGGATAATTCAACCCTCAACTTT. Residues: CASRPDRDNSTLNF.

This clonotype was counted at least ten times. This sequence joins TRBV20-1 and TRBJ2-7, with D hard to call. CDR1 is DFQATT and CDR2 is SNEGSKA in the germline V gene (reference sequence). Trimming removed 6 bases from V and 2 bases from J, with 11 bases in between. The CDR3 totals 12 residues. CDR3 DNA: TGCAGTGCGAATAGTTTTACCTACGAGCAGTACTTC. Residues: CSANSFTYEQYF.

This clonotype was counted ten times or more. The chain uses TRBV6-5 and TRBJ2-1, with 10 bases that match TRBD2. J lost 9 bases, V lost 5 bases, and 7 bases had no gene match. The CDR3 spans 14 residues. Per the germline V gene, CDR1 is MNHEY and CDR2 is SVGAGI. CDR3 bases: TGTGCCAGCAGTCAAGCGGGGGGGCCGAGTGAGCAGTTCTTC. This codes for CASSQAGGPSEQFF.

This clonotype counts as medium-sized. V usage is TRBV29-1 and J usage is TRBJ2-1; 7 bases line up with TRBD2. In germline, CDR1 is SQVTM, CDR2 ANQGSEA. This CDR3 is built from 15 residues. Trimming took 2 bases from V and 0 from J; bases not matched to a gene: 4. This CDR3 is CSVESGGPSYNEQFF. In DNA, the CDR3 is TGCAGCGTTGAATCGGGGGGTCCCTCCTACAATGAGCAGTTCTTC.

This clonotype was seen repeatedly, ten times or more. CDR3 region: CASSLLASGVIGELFF. DNA of the CDR3: TGTGCCAGCAGCTTACTGGCTAGCGGGGTGATCGGGGAGCTGTTTTTT. The rearrangement links TRBV7-6 to TRBJ2-2; 9 bases match TRBD2. Germline CDR1 reads SGHVS; CDR2 reads FNYEAQ. V was clipped by 2 bases and J by 7 bases; unmatched bases: 8. CDR3 length: 16 residues.

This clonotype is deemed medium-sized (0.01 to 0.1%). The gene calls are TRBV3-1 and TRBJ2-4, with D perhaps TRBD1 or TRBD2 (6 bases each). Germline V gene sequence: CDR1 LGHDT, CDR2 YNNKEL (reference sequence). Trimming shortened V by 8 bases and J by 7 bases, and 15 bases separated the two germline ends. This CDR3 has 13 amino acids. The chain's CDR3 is CASGLQGRNIQYF. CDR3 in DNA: TGTGCCAGCGGCCTTCAGGGGAGGAACATTCAGTACTTC.

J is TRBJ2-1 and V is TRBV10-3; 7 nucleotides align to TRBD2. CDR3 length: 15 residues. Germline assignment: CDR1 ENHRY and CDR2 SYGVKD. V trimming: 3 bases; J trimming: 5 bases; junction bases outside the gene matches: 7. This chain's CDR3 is CAISDGGGLDNEQFF. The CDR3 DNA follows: TGTGCCATCAGTGATGGCGGGGGTCTAGACAATGAGCAGTTCTTC.

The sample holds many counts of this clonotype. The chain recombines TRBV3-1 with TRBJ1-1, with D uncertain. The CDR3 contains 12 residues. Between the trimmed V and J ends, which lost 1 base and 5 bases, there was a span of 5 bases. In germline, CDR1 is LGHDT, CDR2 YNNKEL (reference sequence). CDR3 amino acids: CASSQAQTEAFF. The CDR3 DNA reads TGTGCCAGCAGCCAAGCGCAGACTGAAGCTTTCTTT. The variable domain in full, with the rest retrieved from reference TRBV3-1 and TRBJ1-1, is DTAVSQTPKYLVTQMGNDKSIKCEQNLGHDTMYWYKQDSKKFLKIMFSYNNKELIINETVPNRFSPKSPDKAHLNLHINSLELGDSAVYFCASSQAQTEAFFGQGTRLTVV.

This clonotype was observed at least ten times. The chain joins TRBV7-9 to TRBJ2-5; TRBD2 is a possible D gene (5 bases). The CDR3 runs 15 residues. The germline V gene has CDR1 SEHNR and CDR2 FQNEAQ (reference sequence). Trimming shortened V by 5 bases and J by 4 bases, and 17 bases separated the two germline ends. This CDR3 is CASSPNESAGETQYF. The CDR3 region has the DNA TGTGCCAGCAGCCCCAATGAATCCGCGGGAGAGACCCAGTACTTC.

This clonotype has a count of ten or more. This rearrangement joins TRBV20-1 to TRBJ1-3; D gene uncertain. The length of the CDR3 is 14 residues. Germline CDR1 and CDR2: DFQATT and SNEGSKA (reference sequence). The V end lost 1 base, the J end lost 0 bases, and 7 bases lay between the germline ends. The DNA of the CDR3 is TGCAGTGCTAGAGGCGGGTCCTCTGGAAACACCATATATTTT. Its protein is CSARGGSSGNTIYF.

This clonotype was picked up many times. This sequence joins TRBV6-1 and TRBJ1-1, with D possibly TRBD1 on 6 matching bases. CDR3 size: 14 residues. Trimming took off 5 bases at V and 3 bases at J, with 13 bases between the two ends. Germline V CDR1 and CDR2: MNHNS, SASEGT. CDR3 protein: CASSHREGDTEAFF. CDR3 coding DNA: TGTGCCAGCAGTCATAGGGAGGGGGACACTGAAGCTTTCTTT.

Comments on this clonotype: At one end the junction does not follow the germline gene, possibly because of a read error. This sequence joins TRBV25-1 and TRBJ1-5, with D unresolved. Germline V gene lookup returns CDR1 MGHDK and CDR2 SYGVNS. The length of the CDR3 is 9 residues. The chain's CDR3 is CASNQPQHF. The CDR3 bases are TGTGCCAGCAACCAGCCCCAGCATTTT.

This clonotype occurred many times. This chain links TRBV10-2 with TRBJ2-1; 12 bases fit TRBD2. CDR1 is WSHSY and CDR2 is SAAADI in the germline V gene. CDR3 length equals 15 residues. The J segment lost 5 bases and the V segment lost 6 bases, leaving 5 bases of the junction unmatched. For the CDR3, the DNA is TGCGCCAGCAGAAAAGGACTAGCGGGGAACAATGAGCAGTTCTTC. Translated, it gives CASRKGLAGNNEQFF.

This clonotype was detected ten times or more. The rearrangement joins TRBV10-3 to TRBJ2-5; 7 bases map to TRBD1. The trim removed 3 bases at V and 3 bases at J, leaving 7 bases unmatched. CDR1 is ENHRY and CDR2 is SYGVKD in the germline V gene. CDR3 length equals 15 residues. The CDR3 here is CAISDQGTVKETQYF. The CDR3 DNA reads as TGTGCCATCAGTGATCAGGGGACAGTGAAAGAGACCCAGTACTTC.

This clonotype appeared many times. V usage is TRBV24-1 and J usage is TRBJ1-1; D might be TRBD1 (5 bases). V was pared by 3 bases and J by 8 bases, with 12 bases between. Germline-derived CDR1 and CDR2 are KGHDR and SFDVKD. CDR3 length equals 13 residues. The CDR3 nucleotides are TGTGCCACCAGTGATAACTTTGGGGCAGAAGCTTTCTTT. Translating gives CATSDNFGAEAFF.

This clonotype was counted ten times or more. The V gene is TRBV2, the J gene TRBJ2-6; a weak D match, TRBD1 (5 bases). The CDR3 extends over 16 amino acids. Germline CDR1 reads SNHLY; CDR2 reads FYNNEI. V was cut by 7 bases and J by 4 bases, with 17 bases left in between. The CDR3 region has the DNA TGTGCCAGCACCTGGGATGGCAGGGCAGGGGCCAACGTCCTGACTTTC. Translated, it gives CASTWDGRAGANVLTF. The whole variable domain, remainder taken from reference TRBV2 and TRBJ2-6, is EPEVTQTPSHQVTQMGQEVILRCVPISNHLYFYWYRQILGQKVEFLVSFYNNEISEKSEIFDDQFSVERPDGSNFTLKIRSTKLEDSAMYFCASTWDGRAGANVLTFGAGSRLTVL.

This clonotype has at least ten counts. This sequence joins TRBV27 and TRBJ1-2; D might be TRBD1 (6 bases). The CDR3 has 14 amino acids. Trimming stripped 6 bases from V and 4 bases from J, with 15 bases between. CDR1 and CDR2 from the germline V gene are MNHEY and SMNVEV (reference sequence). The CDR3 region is CASSSKTGTYGYTF. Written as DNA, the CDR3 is TGTGCCAGCAGCTCAAAAACAGGGACCTATGGCTACACCTTC.

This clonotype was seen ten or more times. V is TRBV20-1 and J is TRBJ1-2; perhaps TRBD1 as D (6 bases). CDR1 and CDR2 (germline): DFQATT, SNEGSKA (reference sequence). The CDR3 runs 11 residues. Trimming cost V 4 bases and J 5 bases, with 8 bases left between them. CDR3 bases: TGCAGTGCTACGGACAGATATGGCTACACCTTC. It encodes CSATDRYGYTF.

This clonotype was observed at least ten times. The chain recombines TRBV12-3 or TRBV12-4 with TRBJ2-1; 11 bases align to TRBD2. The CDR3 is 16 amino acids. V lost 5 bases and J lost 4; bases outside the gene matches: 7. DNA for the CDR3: TGTGCCAGCAGTCTGGGTAGCGGGGGGGTATACAATGAGCAGTTCTTC. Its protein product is CASSLGSGGVYNEQFF.